Shown below are 4 T cell receptor beta chains from a single sample sequenced in a study of identical twins. TCRdb passed the 5' RACE reads through MiXCR, listing each CDR3 protein once. This table holds fewer than 900,000 distinct CDR3 sequences, about 18% found once. These sequences were also reported in another study, on T cells expressing NK-cell markers.

The specimen was PBMCs. Receptors originate from a woman under 30 in good health.

This clonotype was seen many times. CDR3: CASSLLAGGGETQYF. The CDR3 DNA reads TGTGCCAGCAGTTTACTAGCGGGAGGGGGCGAGACCCAGTACTTC. The chain uses TRBV12-3 or TRBV12-4 and TRBJ2-5; 12 bases map to TRBD2. The CDR3 spans 15 residues. V was pared by 2 bases and J by 5 bases, with 3 bases of the junction left unmatched.

The chain couples TRBV10-1 to TRBJ2-1; D not resolved. The germline V gene encodes CDR1 WNHNN and CDR2 SYGVQD (reference sequence). The CDR3 covers 13 residues. V was clipped by 5 bases and J by 10 bases, with 15 bases between them. The CDR3 region is CASSSVTPEEQFF. The CDR3 DNA is TGCGCCAGCAGTTCCGTGACCCCTGAGGAGCAGTTCTTC.

The V gene is TRBV12-3 or TRBV12-4, the J gene TRBJ2-2; D call uncertain. The V gene lost 4 bases and the J gene lost 4 bases, with 7 bases spanning the gap. There are 13 residues in the CDR3. CDR3: CASSYLATGELFF. The DNA for the CDR3 is TGTGCCAGCAGTTATCTCGCCACCGGGGAGCTGTTTTTT.

This clonotype was recorded a few times. The rearrangement links TRBV7-2 to TRBJ2-7; tentative D call: TRBD2 (6 bases). Trimming cost V 0 bases and J 2 bases, with 14 bases left between them. Germline CDR1 and CDR2: SGHTA and FQGNSA. This CDR3 is 16 amino acids long. This CDR3 reads CASSLAGSGSAYEQYF. CDR3 nucleotides: TGTGCCAGCAGCTTAGCAGGGTCCGGGAGTGCCTACGAGCAGTACTTC.